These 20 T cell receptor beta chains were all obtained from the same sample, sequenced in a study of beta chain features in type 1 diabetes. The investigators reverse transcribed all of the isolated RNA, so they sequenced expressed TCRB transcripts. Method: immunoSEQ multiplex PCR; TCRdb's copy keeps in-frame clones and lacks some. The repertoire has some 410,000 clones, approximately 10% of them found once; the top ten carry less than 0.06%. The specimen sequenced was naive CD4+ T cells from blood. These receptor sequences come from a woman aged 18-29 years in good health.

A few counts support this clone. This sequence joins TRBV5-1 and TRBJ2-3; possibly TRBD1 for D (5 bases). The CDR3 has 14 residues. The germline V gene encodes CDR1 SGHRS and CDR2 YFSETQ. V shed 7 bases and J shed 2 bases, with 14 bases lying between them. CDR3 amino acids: CASLRAPDTDTQYF. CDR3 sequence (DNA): TGCGCCAGCCTCAGGGCTCCTGACACAGATACGCAGTATTTT. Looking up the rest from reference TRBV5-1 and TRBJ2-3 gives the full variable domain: KAGVTQTPRYLIKTRGQQVTLSCSPISGHRSVSWYQQTPGQGLQFLFEYFSETQRNKGNFPGRFSGRQFSNSRSEMNVSTLELGDSALYLCASLRAPDTDTQYFGPGTRLTVL.

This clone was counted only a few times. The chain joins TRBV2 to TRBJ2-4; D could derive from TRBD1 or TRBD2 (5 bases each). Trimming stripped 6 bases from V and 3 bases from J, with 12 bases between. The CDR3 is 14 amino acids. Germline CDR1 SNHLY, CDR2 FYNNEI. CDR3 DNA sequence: TGTGCCAGCAGGGGGGAATTGGGCAAAAACATTCAGTACTTC. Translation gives CASRGELGKNIQYF.

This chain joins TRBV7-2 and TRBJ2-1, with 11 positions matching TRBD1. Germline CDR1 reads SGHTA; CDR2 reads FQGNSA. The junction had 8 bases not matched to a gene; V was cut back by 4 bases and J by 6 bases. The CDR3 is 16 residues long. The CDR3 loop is CASSYGGTGGVNEQFF. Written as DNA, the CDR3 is TGTGCCAGCAGCTACGGCGGGACAGGGGGTGTCAATGAGCAGTTCTTC.

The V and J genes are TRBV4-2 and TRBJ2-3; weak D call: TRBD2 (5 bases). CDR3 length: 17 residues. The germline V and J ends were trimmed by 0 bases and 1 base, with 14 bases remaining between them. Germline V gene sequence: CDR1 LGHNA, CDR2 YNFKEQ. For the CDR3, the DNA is TGTGCCAGCAGCCAAGAAGGACTGCCAGGTGGCACAGATACGCAGTATTTT. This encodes CASSQEGLPGGTDTQYF.

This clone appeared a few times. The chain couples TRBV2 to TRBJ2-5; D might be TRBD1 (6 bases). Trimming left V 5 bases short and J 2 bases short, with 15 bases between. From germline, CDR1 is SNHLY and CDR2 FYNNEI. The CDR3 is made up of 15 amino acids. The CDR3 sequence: CASSTPGQPQETQYF. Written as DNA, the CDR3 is TGTGCCAGCAGTACCCCGGGACAACCACAAGAGACCCAGTACTTC.

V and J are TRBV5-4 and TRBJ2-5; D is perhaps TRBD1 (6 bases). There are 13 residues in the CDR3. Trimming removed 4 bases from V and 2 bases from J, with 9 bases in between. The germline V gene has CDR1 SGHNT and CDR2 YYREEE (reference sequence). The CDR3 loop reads CASSIDRQETQYF. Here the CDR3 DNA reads TGTGCCAGCAGCATCGACAGGCAAGAGACCCAGTACTTC.

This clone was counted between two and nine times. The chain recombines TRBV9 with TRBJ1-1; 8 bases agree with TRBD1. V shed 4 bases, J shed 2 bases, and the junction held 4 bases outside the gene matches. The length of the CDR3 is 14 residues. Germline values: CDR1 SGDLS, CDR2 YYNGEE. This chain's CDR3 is CASSPTGVNTEAFF. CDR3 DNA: TGTGCCAGCAGCCCGACAGGGGTTAACACTGAAGCTTTCTTT. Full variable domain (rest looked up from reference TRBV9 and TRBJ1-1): DSGVTQTPKHLITATGQRVTLRCSPRSGDLSVYWYQQSLDQGLQFLIQYYNGEERAKGNILERFSAQQFPDLHSELNLSSLELGDSALYFCASSPTGVNTEAFFGQGTRLTVV.

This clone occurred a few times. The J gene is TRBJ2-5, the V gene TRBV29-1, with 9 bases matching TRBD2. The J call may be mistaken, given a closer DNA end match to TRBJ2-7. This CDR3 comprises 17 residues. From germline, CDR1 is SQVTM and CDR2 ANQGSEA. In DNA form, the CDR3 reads TGCAGCGTTGAGGGGCTAGCGGGACTCCTAGGAGACTACGAGCAGTACTTC. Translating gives CSVEGLAGLLGDYEQYF.

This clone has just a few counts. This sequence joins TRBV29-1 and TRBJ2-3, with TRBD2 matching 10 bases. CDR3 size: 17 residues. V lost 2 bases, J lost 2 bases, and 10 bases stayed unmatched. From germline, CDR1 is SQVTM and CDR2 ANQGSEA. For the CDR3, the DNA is TGCAGCGTTGAAAGTCTAGCGGGGGCACGCACCACAGATACGCAGTATTTT. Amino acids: CSVESLAGARTTDTQYF.

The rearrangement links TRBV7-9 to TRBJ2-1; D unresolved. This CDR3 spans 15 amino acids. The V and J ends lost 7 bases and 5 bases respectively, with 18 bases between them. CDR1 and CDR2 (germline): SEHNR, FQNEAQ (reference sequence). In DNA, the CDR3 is TGTGCCAGCAACGAAATCCCAGCCACCAACAATGAGCAGTTCTTC. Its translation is CASNEIPATNNEQFF.

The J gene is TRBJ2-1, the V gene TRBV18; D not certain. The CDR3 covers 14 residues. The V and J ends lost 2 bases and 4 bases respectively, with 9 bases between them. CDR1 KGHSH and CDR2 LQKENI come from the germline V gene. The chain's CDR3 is CASSPTTEYNEQFF. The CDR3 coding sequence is TGTGCCAGCTCACCAACTACAGAATACAATGAGCAGTTCTTC.

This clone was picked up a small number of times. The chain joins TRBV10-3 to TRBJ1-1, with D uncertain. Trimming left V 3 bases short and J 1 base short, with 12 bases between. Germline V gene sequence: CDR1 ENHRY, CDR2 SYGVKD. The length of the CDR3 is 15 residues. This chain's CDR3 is CAISESKRRNTEAFF. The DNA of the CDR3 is TGTGCCATCAGTGAATCAAAACGGAGGAACACTGAAGCTTTCTTT.

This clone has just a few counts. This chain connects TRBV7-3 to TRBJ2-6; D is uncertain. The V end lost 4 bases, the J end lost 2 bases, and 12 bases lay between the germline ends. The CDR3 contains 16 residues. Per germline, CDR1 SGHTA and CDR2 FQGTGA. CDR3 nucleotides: TGTGCCAGCAGCTCATCTTCAGTTGCTGGGGCCAACGTCCTGACTTTC. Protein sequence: CASSSSSVAGANVLTF.

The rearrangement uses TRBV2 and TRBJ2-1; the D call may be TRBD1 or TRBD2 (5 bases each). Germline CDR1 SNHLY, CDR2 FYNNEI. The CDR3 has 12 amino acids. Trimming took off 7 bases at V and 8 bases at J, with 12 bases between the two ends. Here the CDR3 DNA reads TGTGCCAGCATGCCGGGGCTCCATGAGCAGTTCTTC. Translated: CASMPGLHEQFF.

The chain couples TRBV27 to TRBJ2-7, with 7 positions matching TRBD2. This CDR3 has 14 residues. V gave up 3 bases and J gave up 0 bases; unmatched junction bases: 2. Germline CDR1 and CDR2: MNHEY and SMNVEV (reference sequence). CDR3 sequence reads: CASSLKRGSYEQYV. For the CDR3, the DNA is TGTGCCAGCAGTTTGAAGCGGGGCTCCTACGAGCAGTACGTC.

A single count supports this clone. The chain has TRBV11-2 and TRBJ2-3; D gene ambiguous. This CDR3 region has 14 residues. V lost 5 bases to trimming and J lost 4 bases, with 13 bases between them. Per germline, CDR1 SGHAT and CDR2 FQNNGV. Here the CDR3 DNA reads TGTGCCAGCAGCCCCGGCTTCACGGCAGATACGCAGTATTTT. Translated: CASSPGFTADTQYF. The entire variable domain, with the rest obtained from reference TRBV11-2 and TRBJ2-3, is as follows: EAGVAQSPRYKIIEKRQSVAFWCNPISGHATLYWYQQILGQGPKLLIQFQNNGVVDDSQLPKDRFSAERLKGVDSTLKIQPAKLEDSAVYLCASSPGFTADTQYFGPGTRLTVL.

The DNA for the CDR3 is TGCGCCACCGATGACGGATTTAATGAAAAACTGTTTTTT. This translates into CATDDGFNEKLFF. The V gene is TRBV4-1, the J gene TRBJ1-4; D uncertain. The CDR3 covers 13 residues. CDR1 and CDR2 from the germline V gene are MGHRA and YSYEKL. V was trimmed by 10 bases and J by 4 bases, leaving 13 bases between them.

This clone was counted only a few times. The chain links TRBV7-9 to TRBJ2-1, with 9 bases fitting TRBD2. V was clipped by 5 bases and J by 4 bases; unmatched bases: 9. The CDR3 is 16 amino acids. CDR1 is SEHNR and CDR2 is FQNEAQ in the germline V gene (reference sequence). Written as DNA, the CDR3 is TGTGCCAGCAGCCAACCCGGGACTAGCCGGTACAATGAGCAGTTCTTC. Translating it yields CASSQPGTSRYNEQFF.

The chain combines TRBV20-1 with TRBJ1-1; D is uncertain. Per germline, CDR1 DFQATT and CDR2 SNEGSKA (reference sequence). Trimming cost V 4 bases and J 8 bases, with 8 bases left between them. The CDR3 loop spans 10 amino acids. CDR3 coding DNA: TGCAGTGCTAAATCAGCAGAAGCTTTCTTT. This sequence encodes CSAKSAEAFF.

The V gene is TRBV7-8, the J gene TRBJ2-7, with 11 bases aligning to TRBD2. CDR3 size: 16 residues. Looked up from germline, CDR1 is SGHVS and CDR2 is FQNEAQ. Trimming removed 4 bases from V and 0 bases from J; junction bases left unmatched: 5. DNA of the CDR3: TGTGCCAGCAGCTCTATAGCGGGAGGGCCCTCCTACGAGCAGTACTTC. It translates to CASSSIAGGPSYEQYF.